This entry describes one T cell receptor beta chain. Only in-frame clones appear in the TCRdb table, and some are missing; sequencing was by immunoSEQ multiplex PCR. The data contain 23,000 or so clones, 89% of them singletons. The data are from a study of blood T cell repertoires in COVID-19. The V gene's germline CDR1 is SGHRS and CDR2 YFSETQ. Losses at the gene ends were 4 bases for V and 0 bases for J; bases not matched to a gene: 5. The CDR3 is made up of 15 amino acids. Sequencing was performed on peripheral blood. The chain employs TRBV5-1 and TRBJ1-2; TRBD1 aligns across 8 bases. The clonotype originates from a man between 65 and 85 years old with acute or convalescent COVID-19. The CDR3 sequence is CASSTTDRANYGYTF. The DNA of the CDR3 is TGCGCCAGCAGCACCACGGACAGGGCTAACTATGGCTACACCTTC.